This entry concerns a single T cell receptor (beta chain). The antigen it binds to is not known. Per-nucleotide qualities are absent, and no much larger clonotype sits a single base away. This sample stems from a study of blood T cell repertoires in COVID-19 (dated by TCRdb to about 2020). A note on the overall study: Collaborator samples came from the United States, Italy and Spain and covered acute and convalescent phases of COVID-19. The prospective study material was composed of cDNA or gDNA derived from T cells, B-cell-depleted T cells, or PBMCs. Deeply sampled blood TCRbeta repertoires from subjects exposed to, actively infected with, or recovered from COVID-19 were included in the dataset. The repertoires were released in a freely available public database intended as a resource for research on the immune response to SARS-CoV-2. Samples came from the ongoing ImmuneRACE study (first 160 participants) plus 1,254 subjects from 6 global collaborators. Sample metadata almost always included a de-identified subject ID, COVID-19 status, age in years and sex. HLA class I and class II types, where available, came from metadata supplied by the sample provider rather than from assay-based typing. Overall study results and their limits: The quantity of clinical and demographic metadata differed by source and by participant and was supplied without curation.

The collaborating institutions used their own protocols to collect whole blood in K2EDTA tubes. For TCRbeta analysis, collaborators shipped samples as frozen whole blood, isolated PBMCs, or DNA extracted from either of those sample types. The germline V end is reduced by 4 bases and the J end by 7 bases; junction bases left unmatched: 5. Inclusive of the bounding cysteine and phenylalanine, the CDR3 is 13 residues long. CDR3 DNA is the only sequence kept; it has 39 bases, read in frame from the first base. CDR1 SGHRS and CDR2 YFSETQ were looked up in the germline V gene. The immunoSEQ Assay, a bias-controlled multiplex PCR, was used to amplify TCRbeta CDR3 regions from genomic DNA. Per the original workflow: The number of nucleated cells in each sample was estimated from the amplification of reference gene primers within the assay. To quantify the absolute abundance of each unique TCRbeta CDR3 rearrangement, sequence reads were collapsed and filtered. For each sample, productive Simpson clonality was calculated as the square root of Simpson's diversity index over productive rearrangements. This is the immuneACCESS table as TCRdb keeps it, with only in-frame sequences that have V and J called. A part of the clones is gone; compared with another copy, unresolved V genes explain less than half, and the rest is unexplained. The D gene and trimming were derived from the DNA, and the V and J assignments and clone size from that table. In all, the sample holds roughly 31,000 clones, and 90% of those were seen once. The ten biggest clones cover 1.5% to 1.7% of the sample.

Sequencing was done on a sample of peripheral blood. The chain couples TRBV5-1 to TRBJ1-2, with 9 middle bases fitting TRBD1. The sequence derives from a man in his sixties with active COVID-19. CDR3 protein: CASSPGTGFGYTF. In nucleotide form, the sequence is TGCGCCAGCAGCCCCGGGACAGGGTTTGGCTACACCTTC.